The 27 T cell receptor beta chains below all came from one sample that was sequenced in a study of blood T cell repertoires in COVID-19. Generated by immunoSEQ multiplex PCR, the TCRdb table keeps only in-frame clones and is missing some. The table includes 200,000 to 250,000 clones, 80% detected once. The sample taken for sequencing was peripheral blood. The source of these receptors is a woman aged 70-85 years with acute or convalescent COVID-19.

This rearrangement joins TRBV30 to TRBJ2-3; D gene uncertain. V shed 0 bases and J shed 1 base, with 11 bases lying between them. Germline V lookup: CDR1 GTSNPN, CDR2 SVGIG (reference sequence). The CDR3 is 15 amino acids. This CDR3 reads CAWSVNGLGTDTQYF. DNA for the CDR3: TGTGCCTGGAGTGTTAACGGTCTGGGCACAGATACGCAGTATTTT.

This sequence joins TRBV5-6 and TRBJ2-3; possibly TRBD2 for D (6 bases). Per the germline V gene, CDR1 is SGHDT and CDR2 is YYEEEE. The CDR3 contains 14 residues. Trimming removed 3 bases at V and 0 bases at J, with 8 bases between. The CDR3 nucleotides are TGTGCCAGCAGCTCCGGGGGAAGCACAGATACGCAGTATTTT. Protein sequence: CASSSGGSTDTQYF.

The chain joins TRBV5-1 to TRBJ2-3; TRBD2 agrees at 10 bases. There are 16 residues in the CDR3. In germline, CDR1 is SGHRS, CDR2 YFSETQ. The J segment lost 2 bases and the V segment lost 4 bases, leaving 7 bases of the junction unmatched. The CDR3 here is CASSGGAGGYTDTQYF. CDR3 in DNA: TGCGCCAGCAGCGGAGGAGCGGGGGGGTACACAGATACGCAGTATTTT.

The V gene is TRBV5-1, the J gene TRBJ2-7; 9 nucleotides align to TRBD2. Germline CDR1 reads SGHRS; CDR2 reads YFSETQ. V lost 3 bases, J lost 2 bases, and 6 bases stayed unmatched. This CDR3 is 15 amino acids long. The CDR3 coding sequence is TGCGCCAGCAGCTGGGGGGCTAGCGGGGCCTACGAGCAGTACTTC. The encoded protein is CASSWGASGAYEQYF.

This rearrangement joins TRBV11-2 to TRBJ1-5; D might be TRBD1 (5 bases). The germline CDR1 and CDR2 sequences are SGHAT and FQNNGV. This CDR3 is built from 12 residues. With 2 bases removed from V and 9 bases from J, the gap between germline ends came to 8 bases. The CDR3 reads CASSLQGGPQHF. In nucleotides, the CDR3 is TGTGCCAGCAGCTTACAGGGAGGGCCCCAGCATTTT.

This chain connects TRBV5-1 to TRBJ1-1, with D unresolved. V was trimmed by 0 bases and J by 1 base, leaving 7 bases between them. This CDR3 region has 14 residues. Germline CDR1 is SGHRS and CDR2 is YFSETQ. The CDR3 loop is CASSLVAANTEAFF. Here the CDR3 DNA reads TGCGCCAGCAGCTTGGTGGCCGCGAACACTGAAGCTTTCTTT. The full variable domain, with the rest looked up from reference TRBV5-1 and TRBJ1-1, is KAGVTQTPRYLIKTRGQQVTLSCSPISGHRSVSWYQQTPGQGLQFLFEYFSETQRNKGNFPGRFSGRQFSNSRSEMNVSTLELGDSALYLCASSLVAANTEAFFGQGTRLTVV.

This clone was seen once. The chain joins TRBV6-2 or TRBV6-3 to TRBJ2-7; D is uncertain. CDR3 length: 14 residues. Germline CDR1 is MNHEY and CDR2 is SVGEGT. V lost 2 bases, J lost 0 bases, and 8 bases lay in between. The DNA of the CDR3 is TGTGCCAGCAGTTACGCGCCGAGCTCCTACGAGCAGTACTTC. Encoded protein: CASSYAPSSYEQYF.

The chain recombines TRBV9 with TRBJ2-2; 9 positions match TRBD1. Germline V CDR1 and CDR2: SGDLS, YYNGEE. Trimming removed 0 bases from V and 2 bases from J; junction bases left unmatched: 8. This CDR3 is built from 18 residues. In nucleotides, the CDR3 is TGTGCCAGCAGCGTAGAGGGCTGGGGACAGGGTAACACCGGGGAGCTGTTTTTT. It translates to CASSVEGWGQGNTGELFF.

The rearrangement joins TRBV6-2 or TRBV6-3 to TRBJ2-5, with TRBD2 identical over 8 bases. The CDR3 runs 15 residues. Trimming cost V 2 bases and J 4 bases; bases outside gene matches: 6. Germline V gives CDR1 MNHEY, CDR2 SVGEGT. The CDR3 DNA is TGTGCCAGCAGTTACCGGACGGCGGGGGGAGAGACCCAGTACTTC. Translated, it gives CASSYRTAGGETQYF.

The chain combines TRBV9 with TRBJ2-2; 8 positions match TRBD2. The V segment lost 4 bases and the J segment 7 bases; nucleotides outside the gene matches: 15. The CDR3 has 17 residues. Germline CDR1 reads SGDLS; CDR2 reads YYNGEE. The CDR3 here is CASSSLARGARDGELFF. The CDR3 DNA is TGTGCCAGCAGCTCCCTAGCGCGGGGGGCTCGGGACGGGGAGCTGTTTTTT.

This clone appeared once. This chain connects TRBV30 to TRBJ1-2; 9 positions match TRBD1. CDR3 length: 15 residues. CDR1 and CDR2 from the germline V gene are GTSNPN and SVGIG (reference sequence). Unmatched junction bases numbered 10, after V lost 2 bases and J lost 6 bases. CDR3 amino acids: CAWSRPTGGLNGYTF. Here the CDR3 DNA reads TGTGCCTGGAGTCGTCCGACAGGGGGGTTGAATGGCTACACCTTC.

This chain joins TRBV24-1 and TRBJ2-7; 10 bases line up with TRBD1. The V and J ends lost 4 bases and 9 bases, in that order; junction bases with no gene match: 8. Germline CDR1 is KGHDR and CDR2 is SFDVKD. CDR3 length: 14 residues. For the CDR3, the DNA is TGTGCCACCAGTGACCCCGGGACAGGGGAAGGGCAGTACTTC. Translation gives CATSDPGTGEGQYF.

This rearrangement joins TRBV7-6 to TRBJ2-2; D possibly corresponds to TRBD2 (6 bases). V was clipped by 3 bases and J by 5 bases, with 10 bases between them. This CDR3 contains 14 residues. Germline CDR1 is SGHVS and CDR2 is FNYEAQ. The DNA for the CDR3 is TGTGCCAGCAGCTTCAAGGGAGGTACCGGGGAGCTGTTTTTT. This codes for CASSFKGGTGELFF.

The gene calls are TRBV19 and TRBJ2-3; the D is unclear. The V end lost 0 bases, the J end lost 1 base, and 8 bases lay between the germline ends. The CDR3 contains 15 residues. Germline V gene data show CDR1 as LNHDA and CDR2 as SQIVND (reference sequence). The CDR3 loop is CASSIDLRRTDTQYF. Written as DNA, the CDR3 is TGTGCCAGTAGTATAGATCTCAGGCGCACAGATACGCAGTATTTT. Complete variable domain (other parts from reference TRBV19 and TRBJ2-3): DGGITQSPKYLFRKEGQNVTLSCEQNLNHDAMYWYRQDPGQGLRLIYYSQIVNDFQKGDIAEGYSVSREKKESFPLTVTSAQKNPTAFYLCASSIDLRRTDTQYFGPGTRLTVL.

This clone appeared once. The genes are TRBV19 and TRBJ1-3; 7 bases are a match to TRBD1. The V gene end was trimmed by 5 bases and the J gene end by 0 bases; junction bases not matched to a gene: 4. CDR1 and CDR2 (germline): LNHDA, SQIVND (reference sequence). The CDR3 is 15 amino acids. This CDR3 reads CASSDRASSGNTIYF. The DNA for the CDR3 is TGTGCCAGTAGTGACAGGGCCAGCTCTGGAAACACCATATATTTT.

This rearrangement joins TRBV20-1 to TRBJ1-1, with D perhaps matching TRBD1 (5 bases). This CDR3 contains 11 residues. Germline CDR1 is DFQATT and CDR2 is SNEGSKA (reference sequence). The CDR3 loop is CSVRANTEAFF. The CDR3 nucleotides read TGCAGCGTCAGGGCGAACACTGAAGCTTTCTTT.

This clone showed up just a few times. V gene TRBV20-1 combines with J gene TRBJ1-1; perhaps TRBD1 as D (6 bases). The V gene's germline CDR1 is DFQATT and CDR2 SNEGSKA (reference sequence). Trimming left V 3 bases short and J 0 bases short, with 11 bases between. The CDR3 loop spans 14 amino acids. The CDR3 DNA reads TGCAGTGCTAGTCTTCCAGGGGTGAACACTGAAGCTTTCTTT. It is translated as CSASLPGVNTEAFF.

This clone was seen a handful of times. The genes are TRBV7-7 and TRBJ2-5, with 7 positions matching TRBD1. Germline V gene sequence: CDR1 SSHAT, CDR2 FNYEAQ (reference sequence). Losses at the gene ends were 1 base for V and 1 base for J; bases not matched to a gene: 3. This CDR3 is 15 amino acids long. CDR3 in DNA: TGTGCCAGCAGCTTAGTTCCAGGGGGCCAAGAGACCCAGTACTTC. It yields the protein CASSLVPGGQETQYF.

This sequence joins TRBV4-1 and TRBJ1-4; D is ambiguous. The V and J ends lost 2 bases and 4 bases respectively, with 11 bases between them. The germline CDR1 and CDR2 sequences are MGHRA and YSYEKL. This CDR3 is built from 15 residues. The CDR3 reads CASSQSSGFNEKLFF. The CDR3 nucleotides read TGCGCCAGCAGCCAAAGTTCGGGGTTTAATGAAAAACTGTTTTTT.

The CDR3 DNA is TGTGCCAGCAGTTTAAGAGCGACAGGGGGCCAAGAGACCCAGTACTTC. Translated: CASSLRATGGQETQYF. V is TRBV27 and J is TRBJ2-5; 9 positions match TRBD1. Germline V gives CDR1 MNHEY, CDR2 SMNVEV (reference sequence). This CDR3 comprises 16 residues. After removal of 2 bases from V and 1 base from J, the junction contained 5 bases not matched to a gene.

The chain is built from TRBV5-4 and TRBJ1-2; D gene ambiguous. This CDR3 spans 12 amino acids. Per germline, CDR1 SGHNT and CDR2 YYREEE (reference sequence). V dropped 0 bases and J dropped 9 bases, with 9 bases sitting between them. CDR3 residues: CASSLDSWSYTF. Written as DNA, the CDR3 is TGTGCCAGCAGCTTGGACAGTTGGAGCTACACCTTC.

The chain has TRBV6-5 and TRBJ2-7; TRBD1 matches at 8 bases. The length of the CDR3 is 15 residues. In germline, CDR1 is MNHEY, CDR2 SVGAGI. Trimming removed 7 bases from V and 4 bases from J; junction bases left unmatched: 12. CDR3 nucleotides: TGTGCCAGCAAGCCGGACAGACAGGGGCAATACGAGCAGTACTTC. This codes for CASKPDRQGQYEQYF.

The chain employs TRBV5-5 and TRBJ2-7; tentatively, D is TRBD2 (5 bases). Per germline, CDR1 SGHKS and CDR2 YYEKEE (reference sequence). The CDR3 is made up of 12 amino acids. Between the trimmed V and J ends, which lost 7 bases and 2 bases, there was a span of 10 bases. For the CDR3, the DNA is TGTGCCAGCGGAGGCGCAACCTACGAGCAGTACGTC. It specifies CASGGATYEQYV.

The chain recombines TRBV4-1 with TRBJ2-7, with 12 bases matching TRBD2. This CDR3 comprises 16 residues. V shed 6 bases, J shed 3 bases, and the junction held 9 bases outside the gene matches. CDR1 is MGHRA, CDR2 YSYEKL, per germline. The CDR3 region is CASSLSSGGVGYEQYF. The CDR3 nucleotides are TGCGCCAGCAGTCTTTCTAGCGGGGGGGTTGGCTACGAGCAGTACTTC.

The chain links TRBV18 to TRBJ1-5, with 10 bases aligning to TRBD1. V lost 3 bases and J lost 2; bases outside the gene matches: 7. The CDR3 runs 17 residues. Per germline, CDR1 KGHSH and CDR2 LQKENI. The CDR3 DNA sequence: TGTGCCAGCTCACCCCGACAGGGGGCAGTTGGCAATCAGCCCCAGCATTTT. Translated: CASSPRQGAVGNQPQHF.

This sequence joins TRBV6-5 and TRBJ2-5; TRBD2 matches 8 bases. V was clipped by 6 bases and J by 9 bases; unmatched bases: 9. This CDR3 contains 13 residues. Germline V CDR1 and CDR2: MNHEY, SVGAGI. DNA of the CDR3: TGTGCCAGCAGCCGGGGGGGCCTGATGGCCCAGTACTTC. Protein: CASSRGGLMAQYF.

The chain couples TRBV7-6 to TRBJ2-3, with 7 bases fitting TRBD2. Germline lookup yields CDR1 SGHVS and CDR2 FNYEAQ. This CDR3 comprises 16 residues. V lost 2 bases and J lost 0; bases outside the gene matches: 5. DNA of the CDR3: TGTGCCAGCAGCTTATTTGCGGGGGAGAGCACAGATACGCAGTATTTT. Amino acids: CASSLFAGESTDTQYF.